A single sample is the source of the 15 T cell receptor beta chains below, sequenced in a study of identical twins. TCRdb re-analysed the 5' RACE reads in MiXCR, keeping a single row per CDR3 protein. The table lists 700,000 or so distinct CDR3 sequences, 8.6% of them singletons. This sample was shared with a second study, whose subject was yellow fever vaccine responses in identical twins.

The specimen sequenced was PBMCs. Every receptor here comes from a woman between 18 and 30 years old in good health.

This clonotype showed up just a few times. The chain links TRBV5-1 to TRBJ2-1, with 12 bases matching TRBD2. The CDR3 covers 17 residues. Germline-derived CDR1 and CDR2 are SGHRS and YFSETQ. V lost 4 bases to trimming and J lost 0 bases; unmatched junction nucleotides: 5. In DNA, the CDR3 is TGCGCCAGCAGCCCCGGACTAGCGGGGCTCTCCTACAATGAGCAGTTCTTC. This encodes CASSPGLAGLSYNEQFF. Variable domain in full (rest from reference TRBV5-1 and TRBJ2-1): KAGVTQTPRYLIKTRGQQVTLSCSPISGHRSVSWYQQTPGQGLQFLFEYFSETQRNKGNFPGRFSGRQFSNSRSEMNVSTLELGDSALYLCASSPGLAGLSYNEQFFGPGTRLTVL.

V and J are TRBV20-1 and TRBJ1-1; tentative D call: TRBD1 (5 bases). Germline V gene lookup returns CDR1 DFQATT and CDR2 SNEGSKA (reference sequence). Trimming took 1 base from V and 0 from J, leaving 6 bases between them. The CDR3 contains 13 residues. Here the CDR3 reads CSARVTVNTEAFF. In DNA, the CDR3 is TGCAGTGCTAGAGTGACAGTGAACACTGAAGCTTTCTTT.

This clonotype was seen a handful of times. The V gene is TRBV10-3, the J gene TRBJ2-7, with D perhaps matching TRBD1 (6 bases). Trimming shortened V by 6 bases and J by 0 bases, and 9 bases separated the two germline ends. This CDR3 has 13 amino acids. Germline assignment: CDR1 ENHRY and CDR2 SYGVKD. The CDR3 loop reads CAIRETGSYEQYF. The CDR3 nucleotides are TGTGCCATCAGGGAGACAGGCTCCTACGAGCAGTACTTC.

This clonotype was found many times. The chain combines TRBV3-1 with TRBJ1-1; TRBD1 is a possible D gene (5 bases). Germline CDR1 and CDR2: LGHDT and YNNKEL (reference sequence). The V gene lost 8 bases and the J gene lost 2 bases, with 12 bases spanning the gap. CDR3 length: 13 amino acids. Here the CDR3 reads CASSRQTNTEAFF. CDR3 bases: TGTGCCAGCTCACGACAGACCAACACTGAAGCTTTCTTT.

This clonotype was found a few times. The chain uses TRBV7-9 and TRBJ2-2; perhaps TRBD1 as D (7 bases). V dropped 4 bases and J dropped 1 base, with 13 bases sitting between them. The CDR3 sequence is 16 residues long. Germline CDR1 SEHNR, CDR2 FQNEAQ (reference sequence). The CDR3 region is CASSSWGDRNTGELFF. The CDR3 nucleotides are TGTGCCAGCAGCTCCTGGGGGGACAGGAACACCGGGGAGCTGTTTTTT.

Only a few counts were recorded for this clonotype. The J gene is TRBJ1-5, the V gene TRBV29-1; no firm D call. The CDR3 consists of 14 residues. CDR1 is SQVTM, CDR2 ANQGSEA, per germline. The V gene lost 5 bases and the J gene lost 4 bases, with 15 bases spanning the gap. Here the CDR3 DNA reads TGCAGCGTTACAAGTGGTAGTTTAAATCAGCCCCAGCATTTT. It encodes CSVTSGSLNQPQHF.

V and J are TRBV20-1 and TRBJ2-1, with 11 bases matching TRBD2. This CDR3 has 14 residues. Germline assignment: CDR1 DFQATT and CDR2 SNEGSKA (reference sequence). Trimming at V came to 6 bases and at J to 5 bases, leaving 6 bases not matched to a gene. DNA of the CDR3: TGCAGTGCCCTCCCGGGACTAGCGGACAATGAGCAGTTCTTC. It codes for CSALPGLADNEQFF.

The chain couples TRBV11-2 to TRBJ2-7; 9 positions agree with TRBD2. CDR3 size: 15 residues. V was clipped by 0 bases and J by 3 bases; unmatched bases: 3. In germline, CDR1 is SGHAT, CDR2 FQNNGV. This CDR3 reads CASSLESSGIYEQYF. The CDR3 coding sequence is TGTGCCAGCAGCTTAGAGTCTAGCGGGATCTACGAGCAGTACTTC.

This chain links TRBV27 with TRBJ1-6, with a weak D call TRBD1 (6 bases). Trimming shortened V by 1 base and J by 5 bases, and 12 bases separated the two germline ends. CDR1 and CDR2 from the germline V gene are MNHEY and SMNVEV (reference sequence). The length of the CDR3 is 16 residues. CDR3 sequence reads: CASSLLKTGNNSPLHF. The CDR3 region has the DNA TGTGCCAGCAGTTTATTAAAAACAGGGAATAATTCACCCCTCCACTTT.

This clonotype was seen only a few times. The chain has TRBV6-2 or TRBV6-3 and TRBJ2-6, with 11 bases identical to TRBD1. J lost 2 bases, V lost 0 bases, and 6 bases had no gene match. Germline CDR1 MNHEY, CDR2 SVGEGT. The CDR3 contains 19 residues. The CDR3 is CASSYSKGQGVTGANVLTF. The CDR3 DNA follows: TGTGCCAGCAGTTACTCGAAGGGACAGGGGGTTACTGGGGCCAACGTCCTGACTTTC.

This clonotype was detected many times. This rearrangement joins TRBV5-1 to TRBJ1-4; perhaps TRBD1 as D (5 bases). V shed 1 base and J shed 4 bases, with 8 bases lying between them. This CDR3 contains 14 residues. The germline gives CDR1 SGHRS, CDR2 YFSETQ. Written as DNA, the CDR3 is TGCGCCAGCAGCTTGTCACAGGTTAATGAAAAACTGTTTTTT. Translated: CASSLSQVNEKLFF.

This chain joins TRBV20-1 and TRBJ1-2; D is unclear. This CDR3 has 14 amino acids. The V and J ends lost 5 bases and 3 bases respectively, with 16 bases between them. Looked up from germline, CDR1 is DFQATT and CDR2 is SNEGSKA (reference sequence). The CDR3 DNA reads TGCAGTGCTTTCGCATGGGAGTCGGACTATGGCTACACCTTC. Its translation: CSAFAWESDYGYTF.

This clonotype has only a few counts. CDR3 in amino acids: CAWSVMETQYF. The DNA for the CDR3 is TGTGCCTGGAGTGTAATGGAGACCCAGTACTTC. The chain has TRBV30 and TRBJ2-5; D is unclear. The germline gives CDR1 GTSNPN, CDR2 SVGIG (reference sequence). The V end lost 0 bases, the J end lost 5 bases, and 4 bases lay between the germline ends. The CDR3 is 11 residues long. The whole variable domain, filled in from reference TRBV30 and TRBJ2-5, reads SQTIHQWPATLVQPVGSPLSLECTVEGTSNPNLYWYRQAAGRGLQLLFYSVGIGQISSEVPQNLSASRPQDRQFILSSKKLLLSDSGFYLCAWSVMETQYFGPGTRLLVL.

The rearrangement joins TRBV10-3 to TRBJ2-1; 10 bases align to TRBD2. This CDR3 has 14 residues. J gave up 9 bases and V 6 bases, and 8 bases lay outside the gene matches. The V gene's germline CDR1 is ENHRY and CDR2 SYGVKD. The CDR3 protein is CAISALTSGVEQFF. The CDR3 DNA reads as TGTGCCATCAGCGCCCTAACTAGCGGGGTTGAGCAGTTCTTC.

This clonotype was seen at least ten times. The chain uses TRBV10-3 and TRBJ2-2, with 12 bases matching TRBD2. The CDR3 is 16 residues long. V was clipped by 6 bases and J by 6 bases; unmatched bases: 8. Germline CDR1 ENHRY, CDR2 SYGVKD. The CDR3, as DNA: TGTGCCATCAGACCACGGACTAGCGGGAAGGCCGGGGAGCTGTTTTTT. It translates to CAIRPRTSGKAGELFF.